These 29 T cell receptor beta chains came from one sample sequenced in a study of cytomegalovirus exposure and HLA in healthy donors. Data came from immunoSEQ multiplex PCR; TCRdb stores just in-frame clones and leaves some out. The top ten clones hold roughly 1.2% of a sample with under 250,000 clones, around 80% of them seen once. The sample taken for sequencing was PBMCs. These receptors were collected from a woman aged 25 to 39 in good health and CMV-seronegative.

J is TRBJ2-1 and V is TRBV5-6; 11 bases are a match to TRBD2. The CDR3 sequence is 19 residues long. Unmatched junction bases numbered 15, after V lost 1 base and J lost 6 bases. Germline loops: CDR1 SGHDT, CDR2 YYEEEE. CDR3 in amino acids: CASSLWGVLAGGVGNEQFF. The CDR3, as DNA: TGTGCCAGCAGCTTGTGGGGCGTCCTAGCGGGAGGAGTGGGCAATGAGCAGTTCTTC. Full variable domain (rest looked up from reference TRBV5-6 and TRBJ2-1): DAGVTQSPTHLIKTRGQQVTLRCSPKSGHDTVSWYQQALGQGPQFIFQYYEEEERQRGNFPDRFSGHQFPNYSSELNVNALLLGDSALYLCASSLWGVLAGGVGNEQFFGPGTRLTVL.

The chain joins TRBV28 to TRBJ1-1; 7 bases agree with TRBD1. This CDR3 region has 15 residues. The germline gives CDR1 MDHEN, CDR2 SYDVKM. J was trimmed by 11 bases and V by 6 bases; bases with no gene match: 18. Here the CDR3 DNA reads TGTGCCAGCAGGTCCGACAGGGAGACTACCACGGGGGCTTTCTTT. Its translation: CASRSDRETTTGAFF.

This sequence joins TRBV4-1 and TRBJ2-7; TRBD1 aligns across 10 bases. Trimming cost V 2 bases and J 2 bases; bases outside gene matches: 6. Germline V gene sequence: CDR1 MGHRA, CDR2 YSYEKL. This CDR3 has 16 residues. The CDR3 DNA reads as TGCGCCAGCAGCCAACTGGGGACAGGGGAAGCCTACGAGCAGTACTTC. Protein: CASSQLGTGEAYEQYF.

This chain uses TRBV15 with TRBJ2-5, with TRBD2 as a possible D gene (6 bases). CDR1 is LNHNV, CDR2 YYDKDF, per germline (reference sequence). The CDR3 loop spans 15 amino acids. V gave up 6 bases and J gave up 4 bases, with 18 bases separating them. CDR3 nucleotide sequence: TGTGCCACCAGGCCAAGGCGCGGGGTGATAGAGACCCAGTACTTC. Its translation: CATRPRRGVIETQYF.

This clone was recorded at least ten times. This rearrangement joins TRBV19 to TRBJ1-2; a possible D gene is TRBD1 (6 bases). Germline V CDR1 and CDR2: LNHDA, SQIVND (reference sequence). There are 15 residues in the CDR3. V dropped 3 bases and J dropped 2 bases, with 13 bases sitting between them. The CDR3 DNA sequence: TGTGCCAGTAGTATTGGACAGATTGGGAACTATGGCTACACCTTC. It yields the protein CASSIGQIGNYGYTF.

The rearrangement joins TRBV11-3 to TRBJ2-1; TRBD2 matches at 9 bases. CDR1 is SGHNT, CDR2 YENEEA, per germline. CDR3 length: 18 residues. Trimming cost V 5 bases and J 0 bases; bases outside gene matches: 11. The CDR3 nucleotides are TGTGCCAGCAGCCCCGGGAGGGGCGGGAGGGACTCCTACAATGAGCAGTTCTTC. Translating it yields CASSPGRGGRDSYNEQFF. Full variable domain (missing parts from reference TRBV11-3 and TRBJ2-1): EAGVVQSPRYKIIEKKQPVAFWCNPISGHNTLYWYLQNLGQGPELLIRYENEEAVDDSQLPKDRFSAERLKGVDSTLKIQPAELGDSAVYLCASSPGRGGRDSYNEQFFGPGTRLTVL.

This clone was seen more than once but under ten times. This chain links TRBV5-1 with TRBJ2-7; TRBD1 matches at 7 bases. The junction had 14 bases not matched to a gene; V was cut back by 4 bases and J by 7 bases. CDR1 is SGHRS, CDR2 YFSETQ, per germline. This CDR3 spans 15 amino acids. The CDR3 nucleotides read TGCGCCAGCAGCCTTTCTTGGGGACAGATGGGGGAGCAGTACTTC. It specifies CASSLSWGQMGEQYF.

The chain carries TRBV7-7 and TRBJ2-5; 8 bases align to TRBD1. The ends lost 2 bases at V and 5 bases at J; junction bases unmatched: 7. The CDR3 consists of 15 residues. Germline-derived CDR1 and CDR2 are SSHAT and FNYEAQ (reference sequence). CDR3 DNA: TGTGCCAGCAGCTTAAGGCAGGGGGCTTGGGAGACCCAGTACTTC. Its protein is CASSLRQGAWETQYF. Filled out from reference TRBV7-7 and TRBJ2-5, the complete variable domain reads GAGVSQSPRYKVTKRGQDVTLRCDPISSHATLYWYQQALGQGPEFLTYFNYEAQPDKSGLPSDRFSAERPEGSISTLTIQRTEQRDSAMYRCASSLRQGAWETQYFGPGTRLLVL.

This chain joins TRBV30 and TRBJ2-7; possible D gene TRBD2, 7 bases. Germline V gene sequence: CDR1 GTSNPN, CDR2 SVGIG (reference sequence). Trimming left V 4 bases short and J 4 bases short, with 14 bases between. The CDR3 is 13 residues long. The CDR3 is CAWTGGAGYEQYF. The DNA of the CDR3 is TGTGCCTGGACGGGGGGCGCGGGTTACGAGCAGTACTTC.

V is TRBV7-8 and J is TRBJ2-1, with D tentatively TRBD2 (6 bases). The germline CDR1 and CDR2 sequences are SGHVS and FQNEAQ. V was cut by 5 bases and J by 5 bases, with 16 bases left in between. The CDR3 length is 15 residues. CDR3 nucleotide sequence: TGTGCCAGCAGCCCGGGGGAGCAGAGAAACAATGAGCAGTTCTTC. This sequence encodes CASSPGEQRNNEQFF.

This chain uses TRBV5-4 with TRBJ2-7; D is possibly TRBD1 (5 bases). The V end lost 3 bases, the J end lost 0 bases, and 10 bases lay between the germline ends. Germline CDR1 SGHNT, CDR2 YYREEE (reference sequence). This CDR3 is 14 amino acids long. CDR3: CASSYGQSSYEQYF. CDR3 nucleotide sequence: TGTGCCAGCAGCTATGGACAAAGCTCCTACGAGCAGTACTTC.

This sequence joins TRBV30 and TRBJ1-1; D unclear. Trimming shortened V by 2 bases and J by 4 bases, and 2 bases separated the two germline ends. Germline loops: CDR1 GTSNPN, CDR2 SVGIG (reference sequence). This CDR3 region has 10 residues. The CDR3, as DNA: TGTGCCTGGAGTCTCACTGAAGCTTTCTTT. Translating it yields CAWSLTEAFF.

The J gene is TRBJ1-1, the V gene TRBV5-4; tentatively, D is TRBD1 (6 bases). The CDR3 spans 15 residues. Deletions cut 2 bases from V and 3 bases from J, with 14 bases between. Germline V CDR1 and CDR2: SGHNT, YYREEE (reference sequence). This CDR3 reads CASSFRGGFDTEAFF. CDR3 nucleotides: TGTGCCAGCAGCTTCAGGGGTGGATTTGACACTGAAGCTTTCTTT.

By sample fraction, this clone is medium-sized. This chain's CDR3 is CASKSGRGNEKLFF. The CDR3 nucleotides are TGTGCCAGCAAGTCAGGCCGGGGAAATGAAAAACTGTTTTTT. V is TRBV6-5 and J is TRBJ1-4, with D unresolved. Between the trimmed V and J ends, which lost 7 bases and 5 bases, there was a span of 14 bases. In germline, CDR1 is MNHEY, CDR2 SVGAGI. This CDR3 spans 14 amino acids.

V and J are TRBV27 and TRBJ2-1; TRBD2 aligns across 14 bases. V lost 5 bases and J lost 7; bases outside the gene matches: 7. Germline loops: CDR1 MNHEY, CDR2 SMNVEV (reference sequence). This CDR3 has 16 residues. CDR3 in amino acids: CASSPRLAGGRNEQFF. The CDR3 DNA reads TGTGCCAGCAGTCCCCGACTAGCGGGAGGGAGGAATGAGCAGTTCTTC.

CDR3 residues: CASRPGIGTEAFF. CDR3 DNA: TGTGCCAGCAGGCCAGGGATTGGCACTGAAGCTTTCTTT. This rearrangement joins TRBV6-5 to TRBJ1-1, with TRBD1 as a possible D gene (5 bases). Germline V gene lookup returns CDR1 MNHEY and CDR2 SVGAGI. The CDR3 is made up of 13 amino acids. Trimming removed 6 bases from V and 4 bases from J, with 12 bases in between.

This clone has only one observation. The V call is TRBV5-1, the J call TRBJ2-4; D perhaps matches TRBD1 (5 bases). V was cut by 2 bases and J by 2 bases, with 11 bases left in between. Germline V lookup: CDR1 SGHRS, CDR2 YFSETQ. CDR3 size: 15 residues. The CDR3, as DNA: TGCGCCAGCAGCTTTCTGCAGGGAACCAAAAACATTCAGTACTTC. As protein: CASSFLQGTKNIQYF.

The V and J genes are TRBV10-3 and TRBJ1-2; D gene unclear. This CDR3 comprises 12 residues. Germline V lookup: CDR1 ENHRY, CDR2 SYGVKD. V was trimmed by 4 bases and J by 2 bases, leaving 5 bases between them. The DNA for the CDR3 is TGTGCCATCAGTGCGGTAAACTATGGCTACACCTTC. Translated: CAISAVNYGYTF.

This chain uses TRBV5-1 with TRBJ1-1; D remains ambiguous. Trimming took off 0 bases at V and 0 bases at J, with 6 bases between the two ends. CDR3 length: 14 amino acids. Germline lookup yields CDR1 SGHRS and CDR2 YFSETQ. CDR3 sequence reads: CASSLARMNTEAFF. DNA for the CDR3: TGCGCCAGCAGCTTGGCCAGGATGAACACTGAAGCTTTCTTT.

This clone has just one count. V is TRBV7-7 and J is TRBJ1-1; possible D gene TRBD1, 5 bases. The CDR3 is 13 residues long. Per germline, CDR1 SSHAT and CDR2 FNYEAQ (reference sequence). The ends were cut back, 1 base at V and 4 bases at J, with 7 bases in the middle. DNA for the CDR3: TGTGCCAGCAGCTTAGAAAGGGGCACTGAAGCTTTCTTT. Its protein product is CASSLERGTEAFF.

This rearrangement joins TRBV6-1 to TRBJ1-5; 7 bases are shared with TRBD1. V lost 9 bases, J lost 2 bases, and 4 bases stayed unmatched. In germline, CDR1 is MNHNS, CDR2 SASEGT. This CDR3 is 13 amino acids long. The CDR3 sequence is CASWTGGNQPQHF. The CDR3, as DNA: TGTGCCAGTTGGACAGGAGGCAATCAGCCCCAGCATTTT.

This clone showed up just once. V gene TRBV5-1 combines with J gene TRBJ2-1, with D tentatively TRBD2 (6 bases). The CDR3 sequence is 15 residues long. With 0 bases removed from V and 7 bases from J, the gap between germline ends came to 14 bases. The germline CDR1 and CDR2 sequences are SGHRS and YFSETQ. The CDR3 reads CASSLVQDAGNEQFF. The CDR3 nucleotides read TGCGCCAGCAGCTTGGTGCAAGACGCGGGAAATGAGCAGTTCTTC.

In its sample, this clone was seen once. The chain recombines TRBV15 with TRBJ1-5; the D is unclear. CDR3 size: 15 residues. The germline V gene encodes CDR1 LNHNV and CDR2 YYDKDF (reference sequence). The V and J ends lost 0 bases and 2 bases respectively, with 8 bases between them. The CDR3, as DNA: TGTGCCACCAGCAGAGAGGTAGGAGGCAATCAGCCCCAGCATTTT. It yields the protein CATSREVGGNQPQHF.

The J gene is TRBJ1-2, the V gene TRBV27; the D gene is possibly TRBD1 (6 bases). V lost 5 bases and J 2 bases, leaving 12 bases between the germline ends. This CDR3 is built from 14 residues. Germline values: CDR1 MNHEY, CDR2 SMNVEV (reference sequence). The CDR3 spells CASSPGHANYGYTF. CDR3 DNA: TGTGCCAGCAGTCCGGGACACGCCAACTATGGCTACACCTTC.

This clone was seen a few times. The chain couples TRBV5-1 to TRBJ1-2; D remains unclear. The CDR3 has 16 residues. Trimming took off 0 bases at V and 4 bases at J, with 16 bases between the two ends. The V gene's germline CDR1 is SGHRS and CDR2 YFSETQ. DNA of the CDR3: TGCGCCAGCAGCTTGGCAAATGTAGGAGACCCCTATGGCTACACCTTC. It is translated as CASSLANVGDPYGYTF.

Here the CDR3 reads CASSLAKRGGTMGYTF. Written as DNA, the CDR3 is TGTGCCAGCAGCTTAGCGAAAAGAGGGGGAACGATGGGCTACACCTTC. V is TRBV7-9 and J is TRBJ1-2, with TRBD1 as a possible D gene (6 bases). Germline assignment: CDR1 SEHNR and CDR2 FQNEAQ (reference sequence). V lost 0 bases and J lost 8, with 19 bases in between. The CDR3 loop spans 16 amino acids.

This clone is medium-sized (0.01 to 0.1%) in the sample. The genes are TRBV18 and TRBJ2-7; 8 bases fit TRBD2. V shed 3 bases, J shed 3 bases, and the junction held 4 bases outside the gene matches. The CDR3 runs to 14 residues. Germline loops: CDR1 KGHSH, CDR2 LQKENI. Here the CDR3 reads CASSPLSGSYEQYF. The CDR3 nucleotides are TGTGCCAGCTCACCCCTCAGCGGGAGCTACGAGCAGTACTTC.

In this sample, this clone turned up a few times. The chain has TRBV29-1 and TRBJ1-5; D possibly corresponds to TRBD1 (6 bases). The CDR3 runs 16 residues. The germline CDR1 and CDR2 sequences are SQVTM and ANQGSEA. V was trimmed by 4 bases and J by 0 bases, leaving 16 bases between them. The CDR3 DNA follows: TGCAGCGTTGTGTTGGTGGGGGCTAATAGCAATCAGCCCCAGCATTTT. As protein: CSVVLVGANSNQPQHF.

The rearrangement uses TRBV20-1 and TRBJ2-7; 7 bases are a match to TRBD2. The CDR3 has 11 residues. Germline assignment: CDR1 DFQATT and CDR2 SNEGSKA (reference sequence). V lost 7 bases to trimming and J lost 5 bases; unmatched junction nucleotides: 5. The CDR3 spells CSVWTRNEQYF. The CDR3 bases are TGCAGTGTCTGGACTAGAAACGAGCAGTACTTC.